This TCR beta chain stems from a study of T cell responses to AZD1222 COVID-19 vaccine. Germline CDR1 GTSNPN, CDR2 SVGIG (reference sequence). CDR3 length equals 13 residues. With V trimmed by 8 bases and J by 5 bases, 11 bases remained unmatched. Some clones are missing from TCRdb's copy, which holds only in-frame ones; the method was immunoSEQ multiplex PCR. The data hold about 140,000 clones, with 90% observed a single time. The sequenced sample was peripheral blood, obtained on day 0 of AZD1222 vaccination. The rearrangement links TRBV30 to TRBJ1-1, with 7 bases lining up with TRBD1. The clonotype originates from an adult in good health. The CDR3 region has the DNA TGTGCCGGGGGCGACAGGGTCGAGACTGAAGCTTTCTTT. Residues: CAGGDRVETEAFF.